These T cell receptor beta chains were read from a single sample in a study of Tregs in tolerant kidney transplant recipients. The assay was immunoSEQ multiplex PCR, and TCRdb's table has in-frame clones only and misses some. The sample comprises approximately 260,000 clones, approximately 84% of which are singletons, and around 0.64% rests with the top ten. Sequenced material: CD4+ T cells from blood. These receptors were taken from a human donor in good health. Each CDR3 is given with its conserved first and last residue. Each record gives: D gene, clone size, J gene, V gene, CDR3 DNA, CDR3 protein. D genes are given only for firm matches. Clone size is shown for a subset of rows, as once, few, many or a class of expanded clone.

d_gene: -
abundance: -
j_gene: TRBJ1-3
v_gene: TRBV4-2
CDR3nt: TGTGCCAGCAGCCAAGTTATAGGAAGGGGACCCTCTGGAAACACCATATATTTT
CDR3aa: CASSQVIGRGPSGNTIYF

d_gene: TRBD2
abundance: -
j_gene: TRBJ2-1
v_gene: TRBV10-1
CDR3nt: TGCGCCAGCACTGATAGCGGGAAACTTAGCTCCTACAATGAGCAGTTCTTC
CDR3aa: CASTDSGKLSSYNEQFF

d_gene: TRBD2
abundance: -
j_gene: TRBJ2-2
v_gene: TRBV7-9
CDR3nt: TGTGCCAGCGGAGTTAGCGGGAGGAGTACCGGGGAGCTGTTTTTT
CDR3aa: CASGVSGRSTGELFF

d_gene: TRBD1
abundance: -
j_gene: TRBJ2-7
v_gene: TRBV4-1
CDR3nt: TGCGCCAGCAGCCAAGGTCTCGGACAGGGGGCAAGAGGTTGGGAGCAGTACTTC
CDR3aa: CASSQGLGQGARGWEQYF

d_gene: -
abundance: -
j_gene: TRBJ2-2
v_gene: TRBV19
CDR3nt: TGTGCCAGTAGTCCCACGTGGAGGGGGAACGGGGAGCTGTTTTTT
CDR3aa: CASSPTWRGNGELFF

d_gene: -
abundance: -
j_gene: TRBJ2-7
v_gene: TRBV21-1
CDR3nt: TGTGCCAGCAGCTCCGGACAGGGGTACGAGCAGTACTTC
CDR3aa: CASSSGQGYEQYF

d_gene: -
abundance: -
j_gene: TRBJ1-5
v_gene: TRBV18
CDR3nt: TGTGCCAGCTCACCGGGACAACAGGGCAATCAGCCCCAGCATTTT
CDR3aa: CASSPGQQGNQPQHF

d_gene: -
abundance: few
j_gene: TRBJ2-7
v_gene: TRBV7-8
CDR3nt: TGTGCCAGCAGCCCTAGTATTGCAGGGGCTAACGAGCAGTACTTC
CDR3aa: CASSPSIAGANEQYF

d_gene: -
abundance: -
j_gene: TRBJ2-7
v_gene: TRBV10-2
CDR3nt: TGCGCCAGCAGTGAGGTCAGAAGATACGAGCAGTACTTC
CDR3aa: CASSEVRRYEQYF

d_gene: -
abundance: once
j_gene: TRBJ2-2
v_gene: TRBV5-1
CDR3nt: TGCGCCAGCAGCACCCCCTCGAACACCGGGGAGCTGTTTTTT
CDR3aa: CASSTPSNTGELFF

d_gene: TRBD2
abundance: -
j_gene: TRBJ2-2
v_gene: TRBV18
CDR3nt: TGTGCCAGCTCACCTAGGACTAGCGGGAACACCGGGGAGCTGTTTTTT
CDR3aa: CASSPRTSGNTGELFF

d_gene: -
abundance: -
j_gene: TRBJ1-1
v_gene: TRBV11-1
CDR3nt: TGTGCCAGCAGCCTAAGGGGGACTTTGAACACTGAAGCTTTCTTT
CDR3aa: CASSLRGTLNTEAFF

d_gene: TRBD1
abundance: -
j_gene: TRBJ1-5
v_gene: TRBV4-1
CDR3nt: TGCGCCAGCAGCCAAGAGGTGACAGGGGTTGGACAGCCCCAGCATTTT
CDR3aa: CASSQEVTGVGQPQHF

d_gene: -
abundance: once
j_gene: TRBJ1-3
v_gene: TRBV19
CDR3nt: TGTGCCAGTAGTCCACAGGGCCCTGGAGGAAACACCATATATTTT
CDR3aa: CASSPQGPGGNTIYF

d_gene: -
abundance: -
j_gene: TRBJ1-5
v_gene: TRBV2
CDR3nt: TGTGCCAGCCAAAAGTCCCAAGATAGCAATCAGCCCCAGCATTTT
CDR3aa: CASQKSQDSNQPQHF

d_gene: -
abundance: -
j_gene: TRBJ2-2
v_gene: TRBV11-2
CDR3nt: TGTGCCAGCAGTTCATTCCTGTGGGGGGCCGGGGAGCTGTTTTTT
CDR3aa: CASSSFLWGAGELFF

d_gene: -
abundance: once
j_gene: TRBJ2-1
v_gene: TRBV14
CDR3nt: TGTGCCAGCAGCCATTTCGCATCCGGGCCGCAGTTCTTC
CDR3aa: CASSHFASGPQFF